Each of the 32 T cell receptor beta chains below was sequenced from the same sample in a study of blood T cell repertoires in COVID-19. Produced via immunoSEQ multiplex PCR; TCRdb's table is partial and in-frame only. The table has some 200,000 clones, approximately 80% seen once. The sample taken for sequencing was peripheral blood. These receptors all come from an elderly woman with COVID-19, enrolled during active disease.

This clone was seen only once. The chain employs TRBV5-1 and TRBJ2-7; 9 bases fit TRBD1. V trimming: 0 bases; J trimming: 1 base; junction bases outside the gene matches: 2. The CDR3 has 15 amino acids. Germline loops: CDR1 SGHRS, CDR2 YFSETQ. CDR3 sequence (DNA): TGCGCCAGCAGCTTGGCGACAGGGGGTTCCTACGAGCAGTACTTC. As protein: CASSLATGGSYEQYF.

This chain joins TRBV5-4 and TRBJ2-5, with 12 bases matching TRBD2. The V gene end was trimmed by 0 bases and the J gene end by 4 bases; junction bases not matched to a gene: 10. The CDR3 is 18 amino acids. Germline V gives CDR1 SGHNT, CDR2 YYREEE (reference sequence). CDR3: CASSLGLAGGLGGETQYF. In nucleotides, the CDR3 is TGTGCCAGCAGCTTGGGGCTAGCGGGGGGGCTAGGTGGAGAGACCCAGTACTTC. Full variable domain (missing parts from reference TRBV5-4 and TRBJ2-5): ETGVTQSPTHLIKTRGQQVTLRCSSQSGHNTVSWYQQALGQGPQFIFQYYREEENGRGNFPPRFSGLQFPNYSSELNVNALELDDSALYLCASSLGLAGGLGGETQYFGPGTRLLVL.

The genes are TRBV19 and TRBJ1-1; 7 nucleotides align to TRBD1. The J segment lost 0 bases and the V segment lost 3 bases, leaving 7 bases of the junction unmatched. The CDR3 sequence is 16 residues long. The germline V gene encodes CDR1 LNHDA and CDR2 SQIVND (reference sequence). CDR3 DNA sequence: TGTGCCAGTAGTATTTCGAGGGGGCCTATGAACACTGAAGCTTTCTTT. The encoded protein is CASSISRGPMNTEAFF.

This clone appeared a single time. V usage is TRBV2 and J usage is TRBJ2-1; 8 bases fit TRBD2. Germline loops: CDR1 SNHLY, CDR2 FYNNEI. V trimming: 2 bases; J trimming: 2 bases; junction bases outside the gene matches: 5. This CDR3 region has 16 residues. The CDR3 reads CASSELREAPYNEQFF. The DNA of the CDR3 is TGTGCCAGCAGTGAACTGCGGGAGGCGCCCTACAATGAGCAGTTCTTC.

CDR3 residues: CASSLGGGVADTQYF. The DNA for the CDR3 is TGCGCCAGCAGCTTAGGCGGGGGGGTAGCAGATACGCAGTATTTT. The rearrangement uses TRBV5-1 and TRBJ2-3, with 9 bases that match TRBD2. The ends lost 2 bases at V and 4 bases at J; junction bases unmatched: 5. Germline V gene data show CDR1 as SGHRS and CDR2 as YFSETQ. The CDR3 is made up of 15 amino acids.

This rearrangement joins TRBV5-6 to TRBJ2-7; D possibly corresponds to TRBD2 (5 bases). CDR3 length equals 16 residues. Trimming pared 4 bases from V and 3 bases from J, leaving 20 bases between. Germline lookup yields CDR1 SGHDT and CDR2 YYEEEE. The CDR3 nucleotides read TGTGCCAGCAGCGTCAACCGGGAAGGACCGTTCTACGAGCAGTACTTC. Translation: CASSVNREGPFYEQYF. The full variable domain, its missing parts supplied by reference TRBV5-6 and TRBJ2-7, is DAGVTQSPTHLIKTRGQQVTLRCSPKSGHDTVSWYQQALGQGPQFIFQYYEEEERQRGNFPDRFSGHQFPNYSSELNVNALLLGDSALYLCASSVNREGPFYEQYFGPGTRLTVT.

This clone was seen a handful of times. The V gene is TRBV24-1, the J gene TRBJ2-7; 8 bases map to TRBD2. CDR3 length: 14 amino acids. The V gene end was trimmed by 3 bases and the J gene end by 3 bases; junction bases not matched to a gene: 3. Germline V gene sequence: CDR1 KGHDR, CDR2 SFDVKD. Here the CDR3 reads CATSDPGTSYEQYF. CDR3 sequence (DNA): TGTGCCACCAGTGATCCCGGGACTAGCTACGAGCAGTACTTC.

A single count supports this clone. CDR3 sequence (DNA): TGTGCCAGCAGCCAAGAAGTAGCGGGGAGGGAGACCCAGTACTTC. As protein: CASSQEVAGRETQYF. This chain uses TRBV4-2 with TRBJ2-5; 8 positions agree with TRBD2. CDR1 is LGHNA and CDR2 is YNFKEQ in the germline V gene. The V segment lost 0 bases and the J segment 5 bases; nucleotides outside the gene matches: 5. The CDR3 has 15 residues.

The chain employs TRBV30 and TRBJ1-2; 9 nucleotides agree with TRBD1. In germline, CDR1 is GTSNPN, CDR2 SVGIG (reference sequence). The CDR3 spans 14 residues. V shed 1 base, J shed 4 bases, and the junction held 4 bases outside the gene matches. The CDR3 spells CAWSADRGLYGYTF. CDR3 nucleotides: TGTGCCTGGAGTGCGGACAGGGGTCTCTATGGCTACACCTTC.

The chain employs TRBV9 and TRBJ1-2; 7 bases are shared with TRBD1. The CDR3 runs 16 residues. The trim removed 3 bases at V and 0 bases at J, leaving 8 bases unmatched. Germline V CDR1 and CDR2: SGDLS, YYNGEE. The CDR3 spells CASSGRRQGPNYGYTF. DNA of the CDR3: TGTGCCAGCAGCGGACGGCGACAGGGACCTAACTATGGCTACACCTTC.

The chain combines TRBV2 with TRBJ2-7; 10 bases agree with TRBD1. This CDR3 spans 17 amino acids. From germline, CDR1 is SNHLY and CDR2 FYNNEI. V was pared by 4 bases and J by 1 base, with 10 bases of the junction left unmatched. CDR3 sequence reads: CASSVPFGQGDSYEQYF. CDR3 bases: TGTGCCAGCAGTGTCCCCTTCGGACAGGGGGATTCCTACGAGCAGTACTTC. Looking up the rest from reference TRBV2 and TRBJ2-7 gives the full variable domain: EPEVTQTPSHQVTQMGQEVILRCVPISNHLYFYWYRQILGQKVEFLVSFYNNEISEKSEIFDDQFSVERPDGSNFTLKIRSTKLEDSAMYFCASSVPFGQGDSYEQYFGPGTRLTVT.

As DNA, the CDR3 is TGTGCCAGCAGCCCCTTTGCCGCGAACCAAGAGACCCAGTACTTC. This encodes CASSPFAANQETQYF. The chain recombines TRBV7-7 with TRBJ2-5; D gene uncertain. Trimming left V 5 bases short and J 0 bases short, with 13 bases between. The CDR3 is 15 amino acids. The germline V gene encodes CDR1 SSHAT and CDR2 FNYEAQ (reference sequence). The variable domain in full, with the rest retrieved from reference TRBV7-7 and TRBJ2-5, is GAGVSQSPRYKVTKRGQDVTLRCDPISSHATLYWYQQALGQGPEFLTYFNYEAQPDKSGLPSDRFSAERPEGSISTLTIQRTEQRDSAMYRCASSPFAANQETQYFGPGTRLLVL.

The rearrangement uses TRBV27 and TRBJ2-6, with TRBD1 matching 7 bases. CDR1 MNHEY and CDR2 SMNVEV come from the germline V gene (reference sequence). The CDR3 length is 17 residues. Trimming removed 2 bases from V and 4 bases from J; junction bases left unmatched: 8. The CDR3 region is CASSLRGGPNGANVLTF. In DNA form, the CDR3 reads TGTGCCAGCAGTTTAAGAGGGGGCCCGAACGGGGCCAACGTCCTGACTTTC.

V and J are TRBV24-1 and TRBJ2-3, with 14 positions matching TRBD2. Germline CDR1 KGHDR, CDR2 SFDVKD. The ends lost 0 bases at V and 2 bases at J; junction bases unmatched: 3. The CDR3 loop spans 18 amino acids. CDR3 sequence (DNA): TGTGCCACCAGTGATTTGGGGACTAGCGGGAGAATCACAGATACGCAGTATTTT. Translated, it gives CATSDLGTSGRITDTQYF.

This CDR3 is CSVVRQGEGNQPQHF. The DNA of the CDR3 is TGCAGCGTTGTTAGACAGGGGGAAGGGAATCAGCCCCAGCATTTT. This chain links TRBV29-1 with TRBJ1-5; TRBD1 agrees at 9 bases. CDR3 size: 15 residues. J lost 4 bases, V lost 4 bases, and 8 bases had no gene match. CDR1 is SQVTM and CDR2 is ANQGSEA in the germline V gene. Together with reference TRBV29-1 and TRBJ1-5, the CDR3 gives the full variable domain: SAVISQKPSRDICQRGTSLTIQCQVDSQVTMMFWYRQQPGQSLTLIATANQGSEATYESGFVIDKFPISRPNLTFSTLTVSNMSPEDSSIYLCSVVRQGEGNQPQHFGDGTRLSIL.

Turning to this clone: A much larger clonotype is one base distant, so this may be a read error. Within the sample, other DNA sequences also encode this same CDR3. V gene TRBV19 combines with J gene TRBJ1-2, with D hard to call. Deletions cut 7 bases from V and 5 bases from J, with 11 bases between. The CDR3 sequence is 12 residues long. Germline lookup yields CDR1 LNHDA and CDR2 SQIVND (reference sequence). The CDR3 region is CASIGLDYGYTF. The CDR3 DNA reads TGTGCCAGTATCGGACTAGATTATGGCTACACCTTC.

The chain uses TRBV7-6 and TRBJ2-7, with a possible D match to TRBD1 (5 bases). The germline CDR1 and CDR2 sequences are SGHVS and FNYEAQ. This CDR3 has 16 amino acids. Trimming cost V 1 base and J 0 bases, with 13 bases left between them. Written as DNA, the CDR3 is TGTGCCAGCAGCTTAGTATCAGGGTTAATCTCCTACGAGCAGTACTTC. This sequence encodes CASSLVSGLISYEQYF.

The chain uses TRBV5-4 and TRBJ1-4; D remains ambiguous. The CDR3 length is 14 residues. V gave up 5 bases and J gave up 2 bases, with 10 bases separating them. CDR1 and CDR2 from the germline V gene are SGHNT and YYREEE (reference sequence). DNA of the CDR3: TGTGCCAGCAGTTCGGGAGGGACTAATGAAAAACTGTTTTTT. It codes for CASSSGGTNEKLFF.

V usage is TRBV7-2 and J usage is TRBJ1-2, with D possibly matching TRBD1 (6 bases). Germline lookup yields CDR1 SGHTA and CDR2 FQGNSA. The V and J ends lost 5 bases and 8 bases respectively, with 15 bases between them. This CDR3 comprises 13 residues. Here the CDR3 reads CASSPLDRRGYTF. The CDR3 bases are TGTGCCAGCAGCCCCCTGGACAGAAGGGGCTACACCTTC. Filled out from reference TRBV7-2 and TRBJ1-2, the complete variable domain reads GAGVSQSPSNKVTEKGKDVELRCDPISGHTALYWYRQSLGQGLEFLIYFQGNSAPDKSGLPSDRFSAERTGGSVSTLTIQRTQQEDSAVYLCASSPLDRRGYTFGSGTRLTVV.

The chain combines TRBV6-2 or TRBV6-3 with TRBJ2-7; possible D gene TRBD2, 6 bases. The CDR3 consists of 15 residues. The V end lost 2 bases, the J end lost 2 bases, and 13 bases lay between the germline ends. Per germline, CDR1 MNHEY and CDR2 SVGEGT. The CDR3 bases are TGTGCCAGCAGTTACCCCCGGGAGATAACCTACGAGCAGTACTTC. Protein: CASSYPREITYEQYF.

The chain has TRBV9 and TRBJ1-3, with a tentative D call TRBD1 (5 bases). With 0 bases removed from V and 2 bases from J, the gap between germline ends came to 6 bases. The germline V gene has CDR1 SGDLS and CDR2 YYNGEE. This CDR3 is 14 amino acids long. CDR3 coding DNA: TGTGCCAGCAGCGTAGACAGGACTGGAAACACCATATATTTT. It translates to CASSVDRTGNTIYF. Combining the CDR3 with reference TRBV9 and TRBJ1-3 gives the whole variable domain DSGVTQTPKHLITATGQRVTLRCSPRSGDLSVYWYQQSLDQGLQFLIQYYNGEERAKGNILERFSAQQFPDLHSELNLSSLELGDSALYFCASSVDRTGNTIYFGEGSWLTVV.

The chain links TRBV5-1 to TRBJ1-2; 9 nucleotides line up with TRBD1. CDR3 length: 18 residues. V was pared by 0 bases and J by 0 bases, with 9 bases of the junction left unmatched. Per germline, CDR1 SGHRS and CDR2 YFSETQ. The CDR3: CASSLEGTGFGANYGYTF. In nucleotides, the CDR3 is TGCGCCAGCAGCTTGGAGGGGACAGGGTTCGGAGCTAACTATGGCTACACCTTC. The entire variable domain, with the rest obtained from reference TRBV5-1 and TRBJ1-2, is as follows: KAGVTQTPRYLIKTRGQQVTLSCSPISGHRSVSWYQQTPGQGLQFLFEYFSETQRNKGNFPGRFSGRQFSNSRSEMNVSTLELGDSALYLCASSLEGTGFGANYGYTFGSGTRLTVV.

The rearrangement links TRBV7-2 to TRBJ2-6; a possible D gene is TRBD1 (5 bases). The CDR3 loop spans 13 amino acids. The V and J ends lost 4 bases and 12 bases respectively, with 13 bases between them. Germline V gene lookup returns CDR1 SGHTA and CDR2 FQGNSA. Here the CDR3 DNA reads TGTGCCAGCAGCTCCTGGGGCGCCGGCGTCCTGACTTTC. It yields the protein CASSSWGAGVLTF.

This clone showed up just once. The chain joins TRBV2 to TRBJ1-1; TRBD1 is a possible D gene (5 bases). The germline V gene encodes CDR1 SNHLY and CDR2 FYNNEI. V lost 8 bases, J lost 5 bases, and 12 bases lay in between. The CDR3 totals 12 residues. In nucleotides, the CDR3 is TGTGCCAGCCGGGACTCGGAAACTGAAGCTTTCTTT. Protein product: CASRDSETEAFF.

This sequence joins TRBV11-3 and TRBJ2-1; D ambiguous. The CDR3 spans 13 residues. Germline V gene lookup returns CDR1 SGHNT and CDR2 YENEEA. V was shortened by 5 bases and J by 4 bases, with 9 bases between the two germline ends. CDR3: CASSRGPYNEQFF. DNA for the CDR3: TGTGCCAGCAGCCGTGGGCCATACAATGAGCAGTTCTTC.

The chain links TRBV19 to TRBJ1-1, with TRBD1 matching 9 bases. The CDR3 has 14 residues. Germline V gene data show CDR1 as LNHDA and CDR2 as SQIVND (reference sequence). V dropped 4 bases and J dropped 4; count of bases not matched to a gene: 4. The CDR3 DNA reads as TGTGCCAGTAGTACACAGGGGGCGCCCACTGAAGCTTTCTTT. Translation: CASSTQGAPTEAFF.

This clone was recorded only once. This rearrangement joins TRBV5-1 to TRBJ2-2, with 10 bases matching TRBD1. The germline V gene encodes CDR1 SGHRS and CDR2 YFSETQ. The CDR3 extends over 15 amino acids. The ends lost 4 bases at V and 8 bases at J; junction bases unmatched: 8. The CDR3 spells CASSPGQGVGGELFF. The CDR3 coding sequence is TGCGCCAGCAGCCCCGGACAGGGGGTAGGTGGGGAGCTGTTTTTT.

CDR3 amino acids: CASSLDSGGGYEQFF. The CDR3 DNA reads as TGTGCCAGCAGCTTAGACAGCGGGGGGGGCTATGAGCAGTTCTTC. The gene calls are TRBV11-1 and TRBJ2-1; 10 bases match TRBD2. Germline CDR1 reads SGHAT; CDR2 reads FQDESV (reference sequence). The CDR3 covers 15 residues. The V and J ends lost 1 base and 8 bases, in that order; junction bases with no gene match: 5. Full variable domain (outside the CDR3, taken from reference TRBV11-1 and TRBJ2-1): EAEVAQSPRYKITEKSQAVAFWCDPISGHATLYWYRQILGQGPELLVQFQDESVVDDSQLPKDRFSAERLKGVDSTLKIQPAELGDSAMYLCASSLDSGGGYEQFFGPGTRLTVL.

A single count supports this clone. The V and J genes are TRBV4-2 and TRBJ1-2; the D gene is possibly TRBD1 (6 bases). Between the trimmed V and J ends, which lost 4 bases and 3 bases, there was a span of 15 bases. Germline V gene sequence: CDR1 LGHNA, CDR2 YNFKEQ. The CDR3 is 15 residues long. CDR3 region: CASSPSISGDYGYTF. CDR3 nucleotides: TGTGCCAGCAGCCCAAGCATATCAGGGGACTATGGCTACACCTTC.

The chain carries TRBV7-8 and TRBJ1-4; no definite D call. The CDR3 spans 12 residues. Trimming left V 6 bases short and J 7 bases short, with 9 bases between. Looked up from germline, CDR1 is SGHVS and CDR2 is FQNEAQ. In nucleotides, the CDR3 is TGTGCCAGCAGAATCGCGAGTGAAAAACTGTTTTTT. It specifies CASRIASEKLFF.

This chain connects TRBV6-2 or TRBV6-3 to TRBJ1-6; 8 bases are a match to TRBD1. Trimming took 4 bases from V and 5 from J; bases not matched to a gene: 19. The CDR3 loop spans 20 amino acids. CDR1 and CDR2 (germline): MNHEY, SVGEGT. CDR3 bases: TGTGCCAGCAGTTCCCGCCGGGACAGGTTCCCCTCGTCTGATAATTCACCCCTCCACTTT. It translates to CASSSRRDRFPSSDNSPLHF.

This clone was seen only once. The chain uses TRBV29-1 and TRBJ2-2; a weak D match, TRBD1 (6 bases). CDR3 length: 14 amino acids. Per germline, CDR1 SQVTM and CDR2 ANQGSEA. Trimming pared 7 bases from V and 4 bases from J, leaving 16 bases between. The CDR3 is CSASLGQSTGELFF. In DNA form, the CDR3 reads TGCAGCGCCTCCCTCGGACAGTCCACCGGGGAGCTGTTTTTT.